The text below deals with one T cell receptor (beta chain). Method: immunoSEQ multiplex PCR; TCRdb's copy keeps in-frame clones and lacks some. The sample lists under 200,000 clones, 85% to 90% occurring once. These data come from a study of cytomegalovirus exposure and HLA in healthy donors. The V gene's germline CDR1 is GTSNPN and CDR2 SVGIG (reference sequence). The CDR3 consists of 12 residues. The V segment lost 1 base and the J segment 7 bases; nucleotides outside the gene matches: 1. The rearrangement joins TRBV30 to TRBJ2-1, with TRBD2 matching 7 bases. The sequence derives from a woman younger than 30 in good health and CMV-seropositive. The sequenced sample was PBMCs. CDR3 amino acids: CAWSGSGNEQFF. The CDR3 DNA reads as TGTGCCTGGAGTGGTAGCGGGAATGAGCAGTTCTTC.